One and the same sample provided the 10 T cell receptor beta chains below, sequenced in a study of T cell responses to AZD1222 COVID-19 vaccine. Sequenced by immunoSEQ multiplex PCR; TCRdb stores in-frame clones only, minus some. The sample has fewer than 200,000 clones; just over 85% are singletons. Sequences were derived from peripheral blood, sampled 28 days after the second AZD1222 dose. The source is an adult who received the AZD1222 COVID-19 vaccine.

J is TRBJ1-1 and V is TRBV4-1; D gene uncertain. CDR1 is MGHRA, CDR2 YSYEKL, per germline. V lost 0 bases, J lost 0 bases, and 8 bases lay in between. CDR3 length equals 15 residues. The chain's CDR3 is CASSQEDQLNTEAFF. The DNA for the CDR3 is TGCGCCAGCAGCCAAGAGGACCAGTTGAACACTGAAGCTTTCTTT.

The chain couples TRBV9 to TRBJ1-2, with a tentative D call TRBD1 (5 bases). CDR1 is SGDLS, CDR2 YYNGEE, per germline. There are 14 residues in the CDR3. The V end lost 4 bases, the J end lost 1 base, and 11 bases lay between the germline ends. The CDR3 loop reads CASSLSGGNYGYTF. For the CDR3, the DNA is TGTGCCAGCAGCCTCTCCGGGGGTAACTATGGCTACACCTTC. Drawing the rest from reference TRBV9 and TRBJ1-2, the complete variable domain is DSGVTQTPKHLITATGQRVTLRCSPRSGDLSVYWYQQSLDQGLQFLIQYYNGEERAKGNILERFSAQQFPDLHSELNLSSLELGDSALYFCASSLSGGNYGYTFGSGTRLTVV.

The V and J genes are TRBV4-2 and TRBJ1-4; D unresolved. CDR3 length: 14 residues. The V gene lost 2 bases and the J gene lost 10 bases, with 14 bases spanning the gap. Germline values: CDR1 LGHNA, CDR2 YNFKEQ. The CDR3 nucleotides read TGTGCCAGCAGCCAAAATCAAGACGGAGGAAAACTGTTTTTT. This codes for CASSQNQDGGKLFF.

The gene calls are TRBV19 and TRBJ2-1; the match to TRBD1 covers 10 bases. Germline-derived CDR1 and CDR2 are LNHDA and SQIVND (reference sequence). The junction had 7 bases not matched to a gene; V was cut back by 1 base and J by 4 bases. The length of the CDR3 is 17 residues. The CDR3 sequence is CASSIAGPGQGYNEQFF. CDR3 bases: TGTGCCAGTAGTATAGCCGGACCGGGACAGGGGTACAATGAGCAGTTCTTC.

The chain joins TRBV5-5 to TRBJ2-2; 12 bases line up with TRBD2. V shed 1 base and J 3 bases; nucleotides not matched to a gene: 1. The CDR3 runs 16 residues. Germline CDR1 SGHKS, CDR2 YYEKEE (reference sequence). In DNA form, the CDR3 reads TGTGCCAGCAGCTTGACTAGCGGGGGGTACACCGGGGAGCTGTTTTTT. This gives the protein CASSLTSGGYTGELFF.

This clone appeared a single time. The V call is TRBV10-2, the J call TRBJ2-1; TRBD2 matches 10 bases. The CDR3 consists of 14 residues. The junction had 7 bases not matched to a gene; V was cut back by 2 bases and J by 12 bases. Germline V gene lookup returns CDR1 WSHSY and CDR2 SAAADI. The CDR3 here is CASSEGISGGTQFF. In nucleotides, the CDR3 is TGCGCCAGCAGTGAGGGGATTAGCGGGGGGACGCAGTTCTTC.

CDR3 loop: CASSTRNSGNTIYF. The CDR3 region has the DNA TGTGCCAGTAGTACTCGGAACTCTGGAAACACCATATATTTT. The chain employs TRBV19 and TRBJ1-3; D ambiguous. Trimming cost V 4 bases and J 0 bases, with 7 bases left between them. Germline CDR1 LNHDA, CDR2 SQIVND (reference sequence). The CDR3 runs 14 residues.

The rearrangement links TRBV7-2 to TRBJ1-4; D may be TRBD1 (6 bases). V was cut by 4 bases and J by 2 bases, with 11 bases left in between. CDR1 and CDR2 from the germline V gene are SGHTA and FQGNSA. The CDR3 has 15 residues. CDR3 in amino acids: CASSSNRATNEKLFF. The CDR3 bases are TGTGCCAGCAGCTCCAACAGGGCGACTAATGAAAAACTGTTTTTT.

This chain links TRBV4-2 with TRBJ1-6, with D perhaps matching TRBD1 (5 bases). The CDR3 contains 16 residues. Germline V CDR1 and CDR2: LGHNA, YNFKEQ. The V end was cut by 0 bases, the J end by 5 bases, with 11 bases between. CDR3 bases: TGTGCCAGCAGCCAAGATTCGGGGGGGAATAATTCACCCCTCCACTTT. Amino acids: CASSQDSGGNNSPLHF.

CDR3 sequence: CASSQDSGTGRFTQYF. CDR3 bases: TGTGCCAGCAGCCAAGATTCCGGGACAGGAAGATTCACGCAGTATTTT. The V and J genes are TRBV14 and TRBJ2-3; 8 nucleotides align to TRBD1. V shed 0 bases and J 9 bases; nucleotides not matched to a gene: 11. This CDR3 region has 16 residues. Germline CDR1 reads SGHDN; CDR2 reads FVKESK.